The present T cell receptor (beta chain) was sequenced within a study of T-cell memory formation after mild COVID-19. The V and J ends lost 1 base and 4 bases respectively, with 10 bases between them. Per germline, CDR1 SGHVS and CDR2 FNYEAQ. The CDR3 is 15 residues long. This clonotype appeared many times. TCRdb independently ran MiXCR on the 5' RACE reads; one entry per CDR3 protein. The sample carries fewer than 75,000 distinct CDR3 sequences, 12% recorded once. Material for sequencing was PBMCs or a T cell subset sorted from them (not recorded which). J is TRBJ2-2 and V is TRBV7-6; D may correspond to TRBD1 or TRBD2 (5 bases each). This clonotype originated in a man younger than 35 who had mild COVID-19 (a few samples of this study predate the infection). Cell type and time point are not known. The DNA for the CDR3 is TGTGCCAGCAGCTTAGTGAGGGGCGTCACCGGGGAGCTGTTTTTT. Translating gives CASSLVRGVTGELFF. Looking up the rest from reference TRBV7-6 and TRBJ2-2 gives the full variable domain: GAGVSQSPRYKVTKRGQDVALRCDPISGHVSLYWYRQALGQGPEFLTYFNYEAQQDKSGLPNDRFSAERPEGSISTLTIQRTEQRDSAMYRCASSLVRGVTGELFFGEGSRLTVL.